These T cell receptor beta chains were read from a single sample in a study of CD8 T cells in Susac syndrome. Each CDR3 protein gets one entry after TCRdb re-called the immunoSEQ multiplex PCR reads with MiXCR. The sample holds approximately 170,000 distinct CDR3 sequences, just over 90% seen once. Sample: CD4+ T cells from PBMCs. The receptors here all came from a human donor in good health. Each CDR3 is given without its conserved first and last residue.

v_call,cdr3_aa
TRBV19,ASSDISGNTIY
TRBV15,ATSRAGTGRETQY
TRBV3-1,ASSQDRGGQSGSGANVLT
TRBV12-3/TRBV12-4,ASSPRDRGGLSEQY
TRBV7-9,ASSPGTPDTQY
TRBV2,ARSESGGNQPQH
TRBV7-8,ASSLSSGTDTQY
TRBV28,ASSLMVGAGGTEAF
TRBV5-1,ASSLGTGMNSPLH
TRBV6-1,ASSPLGGLERPQY
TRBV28,ASSLLTSQQY
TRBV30,AWSIVPEQPQH
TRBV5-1,ASCPPGAPWEQY
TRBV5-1,ASRSGSPTNYGYT
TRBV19,ASSIWGTGRGYT
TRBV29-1,SARDYRNTIY
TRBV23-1,ASSGGVNGYT
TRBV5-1,ASSLEQDYEQY
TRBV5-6,ASSRRQSTDTQY
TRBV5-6,ASSFLDTSLGEQY
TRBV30,ARGATGELF
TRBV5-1,ASTEGAGLSYNEQF
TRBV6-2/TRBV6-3,ASRRQGDYGYT